This TCR beta chain was sequenced for a study of radiotherapy plus CTLA-4 blockade in lung cancer. This clone was seen only a few times. TCRdb's table, derived via immunoSEQ multiplex PCR, lists solely in-frame clones and lacks some. Of fewer than 95,000 clones listed, about 80% were seen once; the top ten hold 0.65% to 0.9%. Per germline, CDR1 SGHTA and CDR2 FQGTGA. V lost 2 bases to trimming and J lost 4 bases, with 8 bases between them. This CDR3 contains 14 residues. This specimen was peripheral blood, taken from a patient treated with radiotherapy plus ipilimumab. The TCR sequence derives from a human donor with non-small cell lung cancer who had stable disease on radiotherapy plus ipilimumab. The chain combines TRBV7-3 with TRBJ2-2; D remains ambiguous. Here the CDR3 reads CASSLEVGTGELFF. The CDR3 nucleotides read TGTGCCAGCAGCTTAGAGGTCGGCACCGGGGAGCTGTTTTTT.